Described below is a single TCR beta chain sequence and its context. In its sample, this clone was seen a few times. The clone's antigen remains unknown. The sample holds no much larger clone one base away, and base qualities are not on file. This sample was included in a study of cytomegalovirus exposure and HLA in healthy donors (dated by TCRdb to the late 2010s). With regard to the full study: A later analysis indicated that the 95 to 150 validation repertoires were generated on the platform also employed for the approximately 690 repertoires of the first cohort. A separate validation cohort of more than 100 different subjects was used in addition to the approximately 610-subject first cohort. The study aimed to test whether signatures of past pathogen exposure could be identified by cataloging public T cell receptors. To predict cytomegalovirus infection status, the study brought together high-throughput TCR immunosequencing, statistical association of individual TCRs with disease status, and machine learning.

The donors belonged to the validation cohort of about 120 subjects, which was separate from the approximately 700-subject first cohort. What the research found in general, with its limitations: Most TCR sequences were observed very rarely across donors, whereas some public TCRs were present in many individuals. In vitro tests confirmed that a few of the cytomegalovirus-associated TCR beta chains recognize cytomegalovirus antigens. The authors suggested that the approach could potentially be generalized to other disease states and immunological phenotypes. In both the original and validation cohorts, the classifier was reported to diagnose cytomegalovirus status with high specificity and sensitivity. A total of fewer than 200 TCR beta chains were listed by the study as associated with cytomegalovirus. A later analysis lacked HLA typing for the validation cohort, so it scored co-occurrence in that cohort across all 120 or so repertoires. A later analysis found that TCRs clustered in the first cohort also tended to co-occur in the 100 to 150 validation repertoires, with approximately 95% of cluster scores above 0.

Receptor libraries were prepared by the immunoSEQ multiplex PCR assay. The authors' pipeline ran thus. A statistical classification framework was developed to diagnose cytomegalovirus status using the catalog of TCR beta chain sequences. Here the immuneACCESS table is served through TCRdb, limited to in-frame sequences with V and J called. Missing clones are a known gap in these copies; in checked studies unresolved V genes cover under half, and the rest lacks a known reason. V, J and clone size are those of that table, while D and trimming were read from the DNA. This sample comprises hundreds of thousands of clones, 75% to 90% of them detected only once. The top ten clonotypes cover around an eighth of the sample. The sequencing sample was made of PBMCs. The TCR comes from a woman aged 30 to 39 in good health and CMV-seropositive.

The encoded CDR3 is CASSLGPNNEQFF. Here is the DNA: TGTGCCAGCAGCTTGGGGCCCAACAATGAGCAGTTCTTC. This receptor chain uses TRBV7-3 and TRBJ2-1; TRBD1 is possibly the D segment (5 matching bases). CDR1 and CDR2, looked up from the germline V gene, are SGHTA and FQGTGA. V and J lose 3 bases and 5 bases, and a span of 8 bases separates them. The CDR3 spans 13 residues, from the cysteine through the phenylalanine. Only the CDR3 DNA is retained, 39 bases long and in frame from the first base.